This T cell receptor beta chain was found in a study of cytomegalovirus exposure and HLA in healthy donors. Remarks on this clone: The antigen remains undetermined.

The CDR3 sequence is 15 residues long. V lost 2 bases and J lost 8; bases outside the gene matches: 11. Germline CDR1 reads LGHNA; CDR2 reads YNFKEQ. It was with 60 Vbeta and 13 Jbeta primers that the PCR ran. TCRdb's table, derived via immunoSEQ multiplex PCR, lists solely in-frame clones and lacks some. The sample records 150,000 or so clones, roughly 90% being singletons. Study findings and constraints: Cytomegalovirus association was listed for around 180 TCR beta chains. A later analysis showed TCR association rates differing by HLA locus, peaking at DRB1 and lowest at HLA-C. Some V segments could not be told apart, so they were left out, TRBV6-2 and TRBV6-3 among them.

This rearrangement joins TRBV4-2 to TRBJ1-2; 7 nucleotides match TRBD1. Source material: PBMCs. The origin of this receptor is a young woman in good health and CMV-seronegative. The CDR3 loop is CASSQPDREGYGYTF. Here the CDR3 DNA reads TGTGCCAGCAGCCAACCAGACAGGGAAGGGTACGGCTACACCTTC.